The clone carrying this TCR beta chain was observed at least ten times. What it binds is not known. Thyroid surgery had not been preceded by any treatment in any patient. V shed 4 bases, J shed 4 bases, and the junction held 14 bases outside the gene matches. The CDR3 consists of 16 residues. Germline CDR1 reads SGDLS; CDR2 reads YYNGEE. This entry belongs to a study of metastatic and nonmetastatic thyroid tumors. Study-level background: Repertoires of blood and of tissue (tumor or nodule) from malignant and benign thyroid patients were compared. Regarding the study as a whole: The study reportedly found significantly higher TCR beta diversity in malignant thyroid tumors than benign nodules, in blood and tumor.

In the original workflow: CDR3 differences across clinicopathological groups were used to build a distant-metastasis classifier for papillary thyroid cancer. TCRdb re-analyzed the PCR reads through MiXCR. These V and J calls originate from TCRdb's pipeline instead of the authors' own analysis. The sample includes tens of thousands of clones, 20% to 30% seen only once; the top ten take approximately 5.5%. The chain has TRBV9 and TRBJ2-7; 7 bases agree with TRBD2. This TCR derives from a female donor with papillary thyroid cancer or a benign thyroid nodule (not recorded which). Some clones in this sample may be carry-over from other donors' samples. The material sequenced was tumor tissue. The CDR3 here is CASSPAGSGRMYEQYF. The CDR3 nucleotides read TGTGCCAGCAGCCCCGCCGGGTCCGGGAGGATGTACGAGCAGTACTTC.